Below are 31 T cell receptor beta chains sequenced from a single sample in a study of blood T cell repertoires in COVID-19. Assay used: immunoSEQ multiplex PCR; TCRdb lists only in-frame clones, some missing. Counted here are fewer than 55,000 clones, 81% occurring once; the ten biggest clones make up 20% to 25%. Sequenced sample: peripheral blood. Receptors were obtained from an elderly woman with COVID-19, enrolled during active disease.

The CDR3 DNA is TGTGCCAGCAGCCCCGGTGCTAGCGCATACAATGAGCAGTTCTTC. Encoded protein: CASSPGASAYNEQFF. J is TRBJ2-1 and V is TRBV11-1; a weak D match, TRBD2 (6 bases). The germline gives CDR1 SGHAT, CDR2 FQDESV (reference sequence). V lost 5 bases, J lost 4 bases, and 15 bases lay in between. The CDR3 extends over 15 amino acids.

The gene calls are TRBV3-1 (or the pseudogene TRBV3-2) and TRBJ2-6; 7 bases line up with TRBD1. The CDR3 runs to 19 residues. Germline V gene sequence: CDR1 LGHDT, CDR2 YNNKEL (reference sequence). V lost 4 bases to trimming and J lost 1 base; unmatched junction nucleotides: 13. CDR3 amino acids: CASSPLRYRGTSGANVLTF. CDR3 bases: TGTGCCAGCAGCCCCCTTCGGTACAGGGGAACTTCTGGGGCCAACGTCCTGACTTTC.

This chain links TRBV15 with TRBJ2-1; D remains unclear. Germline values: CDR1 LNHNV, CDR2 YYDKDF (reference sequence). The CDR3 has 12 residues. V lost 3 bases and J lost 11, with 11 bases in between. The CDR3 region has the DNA TGTGCCACCAGCAGCCTTAGAATTCAGCAGTTCTTC. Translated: CATSSLRIQQFF. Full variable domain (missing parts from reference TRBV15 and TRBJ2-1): DAMVIQNPRYQVTQFGKPVTLSCSQTLNHNVMYWYQQKSSQAPKLLFHYYDKDFNNEADTPDNFQSRRPNTSFCFLDIRSPGLGDTAMYLCATSSLRIQQFFGPGTRLTVL.

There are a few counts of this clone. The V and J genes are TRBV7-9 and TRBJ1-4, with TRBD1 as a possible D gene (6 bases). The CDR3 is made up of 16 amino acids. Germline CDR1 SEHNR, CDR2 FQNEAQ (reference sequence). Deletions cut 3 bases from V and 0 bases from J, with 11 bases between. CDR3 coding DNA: TGTGCCAGCAGCTTCCAGGACAGCACAACTAATGAAAAACTGTTTTTT. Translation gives CASSFQDSTTNEKLFF.

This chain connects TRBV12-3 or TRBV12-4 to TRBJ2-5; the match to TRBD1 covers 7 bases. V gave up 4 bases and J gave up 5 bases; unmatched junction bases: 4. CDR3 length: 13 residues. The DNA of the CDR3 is TGTGCCAGCAGTTATACAGGGGAGGAGACCCAGTACTTC. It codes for CASSYTGEETQYF.

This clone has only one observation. CDR3 sequence: CATRPVGQGGRETQYF. CDR3 in DNA: TGTGCCACCCGTCCCGTGGGACAGGGTGGTCGAGAGACCCAGTACTTC. This chain connects TRBV2 to TRBJ2-5; the match to TRBD1 covers 9 bases. The CDR3 is 16 amino acids. Losses at the gene ends were 10 bases for V and 4 bases for J; bases not matched to a gene: 16. Looked up from germline, CDR1 is SNHLY and CDR2 is FYNNEI. Supplemented by reference TRBV2 and TRBJ2-5, the full variable domain reads EPEVTQTPSHQVTQMGQEVILRCVPISNHLYFYWYRQILGQKVEFLVSFYNNEISEKSEIFDDQFSVERPDGSNFTLKIRSTKLEDSAMYFCATRPVGQGGRETQYFGPGTRLLVL.

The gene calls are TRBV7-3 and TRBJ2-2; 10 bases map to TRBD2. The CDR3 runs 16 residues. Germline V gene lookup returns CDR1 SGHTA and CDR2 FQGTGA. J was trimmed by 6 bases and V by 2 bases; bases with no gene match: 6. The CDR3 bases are TGTGCCAGCAGCTTATTAGCCCTAGCGGGAGCCGGGGAGCTGTTTTTT. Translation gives CASSLLALAGAGELFF.

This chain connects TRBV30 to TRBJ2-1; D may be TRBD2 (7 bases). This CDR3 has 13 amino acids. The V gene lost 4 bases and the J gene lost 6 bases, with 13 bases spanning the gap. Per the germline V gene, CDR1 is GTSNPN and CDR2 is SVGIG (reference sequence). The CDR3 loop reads CAWNRGRGNEQFF. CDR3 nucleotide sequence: TGTGCCTGGAATAGGGGGAGGGGCAATGAGCAGTTCTTC.

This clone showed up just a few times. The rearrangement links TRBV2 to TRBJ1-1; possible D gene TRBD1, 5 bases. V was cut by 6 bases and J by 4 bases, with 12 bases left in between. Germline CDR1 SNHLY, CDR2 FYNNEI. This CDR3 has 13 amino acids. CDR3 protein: CASRAGGGTEAFF. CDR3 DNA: TGTGCCAGCAGGGCTGGGGGGGGCACTGAAGCTTTCTTT.

DNA for the CDR3: TGCGCCAGCAGCGCCGGGACTAGCGGGAGCTTGTTGTACGAGCAGTACTTC. It codes for CASSAGTSGSLLYEQYF. This chain connects TRBV5-1 to TRBJ2-7, with TRBD2 identical over 14 bases. CDR1 is SGHRS, CDR2 YFSETQ, per germline. The CDR3 runs 17 residues. V was pared by 4 bases and J by 4 bases, with 10 bases of the junction left unmatched.

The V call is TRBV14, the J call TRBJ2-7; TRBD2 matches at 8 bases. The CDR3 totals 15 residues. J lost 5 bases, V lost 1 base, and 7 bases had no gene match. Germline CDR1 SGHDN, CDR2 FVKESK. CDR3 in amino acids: CASSQAVAGFNEQYF. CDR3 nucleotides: TGTGCCAGCAGCCAAGCAGTAGCGGGATTCAACGAGCAGTACTTC.

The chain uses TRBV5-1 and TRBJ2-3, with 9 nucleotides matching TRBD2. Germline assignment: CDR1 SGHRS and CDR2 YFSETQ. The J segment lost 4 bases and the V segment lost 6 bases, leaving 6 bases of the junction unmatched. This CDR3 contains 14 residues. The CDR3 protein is CASNAGGSADTQYF. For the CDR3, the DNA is TGCGCCAGCAACGCGGGAGGGTCGGCAGATACGCAGTATTTT.

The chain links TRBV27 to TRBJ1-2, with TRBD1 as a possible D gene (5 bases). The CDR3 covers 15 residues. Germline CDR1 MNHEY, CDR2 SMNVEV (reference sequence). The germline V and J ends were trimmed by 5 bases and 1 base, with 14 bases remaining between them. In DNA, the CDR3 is TGTGCCAGCAGTGTGCAGGGTGAGATTAACTATGGCTACACCTTC. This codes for CASSVQGEINYGYTF.

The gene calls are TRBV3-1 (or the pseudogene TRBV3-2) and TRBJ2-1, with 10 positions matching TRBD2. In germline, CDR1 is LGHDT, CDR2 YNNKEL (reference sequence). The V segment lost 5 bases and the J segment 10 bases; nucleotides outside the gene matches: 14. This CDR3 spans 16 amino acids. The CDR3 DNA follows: TGTGCCAGCAGCTCGCTCGCTAGCGGGAGATTCGGGGAGCAGTTCTTC. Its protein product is CASSSLASGRFGEQFF.

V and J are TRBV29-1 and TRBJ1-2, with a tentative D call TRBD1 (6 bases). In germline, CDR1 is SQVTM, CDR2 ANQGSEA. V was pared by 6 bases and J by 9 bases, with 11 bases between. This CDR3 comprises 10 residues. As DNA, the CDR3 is TGCAGCGTCACAGGGTCGCGCTACACCTTC. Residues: CSVTGSRYTF.

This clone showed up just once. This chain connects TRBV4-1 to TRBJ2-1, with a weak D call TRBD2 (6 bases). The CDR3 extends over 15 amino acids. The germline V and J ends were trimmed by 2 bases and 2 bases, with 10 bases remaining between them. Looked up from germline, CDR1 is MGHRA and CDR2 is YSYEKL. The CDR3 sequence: CASSQLAHTYNEQFF. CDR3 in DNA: TGCGCCAGCAGCCAACTAGCGCATACCTACAATGAGCAGTTCTTC.

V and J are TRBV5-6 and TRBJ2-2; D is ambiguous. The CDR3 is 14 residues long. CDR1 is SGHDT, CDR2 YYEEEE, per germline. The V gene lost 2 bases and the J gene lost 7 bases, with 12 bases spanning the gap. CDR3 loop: CASSLGERGGELFF. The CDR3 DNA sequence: TGTGCCAGCAGCTTAGGTGAAAGAGGCGGGGAGCTGTTTTTT.

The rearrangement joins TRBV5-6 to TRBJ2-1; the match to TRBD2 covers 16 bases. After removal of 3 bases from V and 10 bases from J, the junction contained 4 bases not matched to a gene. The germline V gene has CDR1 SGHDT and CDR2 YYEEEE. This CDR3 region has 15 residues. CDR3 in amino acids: CASSWGLAGGREQFF. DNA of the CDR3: TGTGCCAGCAGCTGGGGACTAGCGGGAGGGCGGGAGCAGTTCTTC.

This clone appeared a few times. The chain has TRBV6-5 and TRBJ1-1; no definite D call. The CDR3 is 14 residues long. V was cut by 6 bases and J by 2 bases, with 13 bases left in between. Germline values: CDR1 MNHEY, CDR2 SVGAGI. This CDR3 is CASSYDTENTEAFF. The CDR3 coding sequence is TGTGCCAGCAGCTACGATACTGAAAACACTGAAGCTTTCTTT.

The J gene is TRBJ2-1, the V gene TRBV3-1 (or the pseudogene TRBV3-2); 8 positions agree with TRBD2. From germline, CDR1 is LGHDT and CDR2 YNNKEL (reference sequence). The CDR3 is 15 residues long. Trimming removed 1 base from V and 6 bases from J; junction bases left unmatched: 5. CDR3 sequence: CASSQGAGGFNEQFF. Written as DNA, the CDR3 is TGTGCCAGCAGCCAAGGCGCGGGAGGTTTCAATGAGCAGTTCTTC.

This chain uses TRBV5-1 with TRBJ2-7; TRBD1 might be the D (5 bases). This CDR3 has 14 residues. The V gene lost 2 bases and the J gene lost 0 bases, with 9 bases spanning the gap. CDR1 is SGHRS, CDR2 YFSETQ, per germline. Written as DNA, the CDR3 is TGCGCCAGCAGCTTAGGGGCAGGCTCCTACGAGCAGTACTTC. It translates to CASSLGAGSYEQYF.

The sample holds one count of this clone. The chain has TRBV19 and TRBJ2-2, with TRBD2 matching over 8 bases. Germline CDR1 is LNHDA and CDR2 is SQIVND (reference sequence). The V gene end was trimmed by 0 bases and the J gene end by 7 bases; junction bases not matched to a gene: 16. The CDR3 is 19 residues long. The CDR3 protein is CASSIDRWRTSLEGGELFF. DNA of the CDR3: TGTGCCAGTAGTATAGATCGGTGGAGGACTAGCTTGGAAGGCGGGGAGCTGTTTTTT. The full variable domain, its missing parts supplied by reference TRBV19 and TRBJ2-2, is DGGITQSPKYLFRKEGQNVTLSCEQNLNHDAMYWYRQDPGQGLRLIYYSQIVNDFQKGDIAEGYSVSREKKESFPLTVTSAQKNPTAFYLCASSIDRWRTSLEGGELFFGEGSRLTVL.

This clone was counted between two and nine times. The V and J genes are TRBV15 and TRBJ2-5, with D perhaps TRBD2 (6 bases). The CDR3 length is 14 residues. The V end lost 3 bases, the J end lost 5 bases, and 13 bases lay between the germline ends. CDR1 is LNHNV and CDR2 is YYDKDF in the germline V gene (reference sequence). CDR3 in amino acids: CATSSNLGGETQYF. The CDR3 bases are TGTGCCACCAGCAGCAACCTTGGGGGGGAGACCCAGTACTTC.

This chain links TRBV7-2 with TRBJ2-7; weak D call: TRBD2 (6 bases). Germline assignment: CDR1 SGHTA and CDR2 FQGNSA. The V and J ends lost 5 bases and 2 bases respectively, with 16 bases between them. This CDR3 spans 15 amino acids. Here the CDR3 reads CASSPAAGLTYEQYF. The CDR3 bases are TGTGCCAGCAGCCCTGCTGCGGGATTAACCTACGAGCAGTACTTC.

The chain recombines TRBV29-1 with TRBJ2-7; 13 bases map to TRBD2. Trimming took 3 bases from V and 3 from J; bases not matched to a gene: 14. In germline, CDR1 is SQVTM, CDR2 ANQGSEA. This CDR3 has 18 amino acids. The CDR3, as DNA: TGCAGCGTTGAGTCGAGGGGGCTGACTAGCGGGAGGCTCTACGAGCAGTACTTC. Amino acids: CSVESRGLTSGRLYEQYF.

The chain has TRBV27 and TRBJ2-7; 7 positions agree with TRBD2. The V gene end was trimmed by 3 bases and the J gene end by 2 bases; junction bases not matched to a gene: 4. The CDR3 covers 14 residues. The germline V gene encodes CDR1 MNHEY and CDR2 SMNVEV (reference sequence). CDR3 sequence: CASSFLGGAYEQYF. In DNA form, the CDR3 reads TGTGCCAGCAGTTTCCTTGGGGGGGCCTACGAGCAGTACTTC.

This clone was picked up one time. The CDR3 loop reads CASSLFAGELFF. CDR3 DNA: TGTGCCAGCAGTTTATTCGCCGGGGAGCTGTTTTTT. The J gene is TRBJ2-2, the V gene TRBV12-3 or TRBV12-4; no definite D call. CDR3 length: 12 residues. V was clipped by 2 bases and J by 6 bases, with 4 bases between them.

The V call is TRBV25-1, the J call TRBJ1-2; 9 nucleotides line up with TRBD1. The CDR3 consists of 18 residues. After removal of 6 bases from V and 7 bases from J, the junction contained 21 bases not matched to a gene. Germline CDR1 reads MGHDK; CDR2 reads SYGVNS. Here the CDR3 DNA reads TGTGCCAGCAGGGAAACAGGGGGCGTTAATTCTTGTTCTTTTGGCTACACCTTC. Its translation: CASRETGGVNSCSFGYTF.

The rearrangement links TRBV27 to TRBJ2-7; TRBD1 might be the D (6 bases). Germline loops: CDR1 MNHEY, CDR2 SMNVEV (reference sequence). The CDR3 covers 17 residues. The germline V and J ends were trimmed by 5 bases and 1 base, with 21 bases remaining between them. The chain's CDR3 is CASSPQTHQGSSYEQYF. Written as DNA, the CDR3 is TGTGCCAGCAGTCCCCAAACTCATCAGGGGAGTTCCTACGAGCAGTACTTC.

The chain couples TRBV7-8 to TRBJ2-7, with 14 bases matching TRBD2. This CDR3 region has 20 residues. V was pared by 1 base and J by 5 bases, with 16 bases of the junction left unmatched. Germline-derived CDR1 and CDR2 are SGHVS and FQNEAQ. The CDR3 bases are TGTGCCAGCAGCTTAGGTCTGAGAGGAGGGACTAGCGGGAGCGCCCACGAGCAGTACTTC. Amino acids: CASSLGLRGGTSGSAHEQYF.

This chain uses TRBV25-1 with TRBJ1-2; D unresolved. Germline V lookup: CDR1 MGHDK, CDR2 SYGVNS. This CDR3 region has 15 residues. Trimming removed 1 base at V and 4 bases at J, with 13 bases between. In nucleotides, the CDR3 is TGTGCCAGCAGTGAATCTACCGCCCCCCTCTATGGCTACACCTTC. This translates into CASSESTAPLYGYTF.